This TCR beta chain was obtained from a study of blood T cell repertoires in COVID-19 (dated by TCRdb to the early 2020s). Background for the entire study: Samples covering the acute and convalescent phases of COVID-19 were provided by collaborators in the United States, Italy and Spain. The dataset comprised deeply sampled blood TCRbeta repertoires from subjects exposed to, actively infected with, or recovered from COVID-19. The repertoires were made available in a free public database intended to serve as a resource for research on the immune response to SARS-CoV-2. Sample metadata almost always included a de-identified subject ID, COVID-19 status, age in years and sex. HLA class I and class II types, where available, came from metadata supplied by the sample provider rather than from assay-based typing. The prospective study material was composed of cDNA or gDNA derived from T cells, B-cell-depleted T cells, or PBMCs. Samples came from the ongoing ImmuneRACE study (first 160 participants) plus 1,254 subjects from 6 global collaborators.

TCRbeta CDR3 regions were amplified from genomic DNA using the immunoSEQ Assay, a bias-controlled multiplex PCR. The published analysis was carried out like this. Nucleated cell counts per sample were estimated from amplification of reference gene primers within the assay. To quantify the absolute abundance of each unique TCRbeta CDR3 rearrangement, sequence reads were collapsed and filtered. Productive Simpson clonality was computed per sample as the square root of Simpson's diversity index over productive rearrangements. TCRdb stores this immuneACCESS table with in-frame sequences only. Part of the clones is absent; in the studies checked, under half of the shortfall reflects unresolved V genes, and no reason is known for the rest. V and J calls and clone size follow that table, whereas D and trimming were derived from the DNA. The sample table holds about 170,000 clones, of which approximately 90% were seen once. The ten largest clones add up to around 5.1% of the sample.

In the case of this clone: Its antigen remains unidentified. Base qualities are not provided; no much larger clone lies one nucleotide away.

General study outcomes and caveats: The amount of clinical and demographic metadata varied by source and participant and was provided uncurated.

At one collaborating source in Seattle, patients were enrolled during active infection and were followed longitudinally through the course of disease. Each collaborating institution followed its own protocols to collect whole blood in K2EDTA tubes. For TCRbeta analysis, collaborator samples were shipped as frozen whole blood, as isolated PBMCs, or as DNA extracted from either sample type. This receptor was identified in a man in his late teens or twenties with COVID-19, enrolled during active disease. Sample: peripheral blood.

This receptor has the CDR3 CASSLSTGTNQPQHF. In nucleotides, the sequence is TGTGCCAGCAGTTTATCGACAGGGACCAATCAGCCCCAGCATTTT. Here the chain combines TRBV27 and TRBJ1-5; 7 middle bases align to TRBD1. Including cysteine and phenylalanine, the CDR3 has 15 amino acids. The CDR3 DNA has 45 bases and is translated from base 1. CDR1 MNHEY and CDR2 SMNVEV are derived from the germline V gene (reference sequence). Germline trimming amounts to 0 bases on V and 3 bases on J, with 2 as the count of junction bases outside the gene matches.